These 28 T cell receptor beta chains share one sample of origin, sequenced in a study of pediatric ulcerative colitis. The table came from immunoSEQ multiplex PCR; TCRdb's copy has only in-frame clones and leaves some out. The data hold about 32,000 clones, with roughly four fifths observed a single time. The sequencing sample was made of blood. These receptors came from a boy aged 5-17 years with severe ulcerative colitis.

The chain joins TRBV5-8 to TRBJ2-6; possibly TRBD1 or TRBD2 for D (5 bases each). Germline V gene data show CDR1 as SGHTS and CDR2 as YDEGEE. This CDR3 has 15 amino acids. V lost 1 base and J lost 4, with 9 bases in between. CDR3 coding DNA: TGTGCCAGCAGCTTGAGGGGAGCAGGGGCCAACGTCCTGACTTTC. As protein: CASSLRGAGANVLTF.

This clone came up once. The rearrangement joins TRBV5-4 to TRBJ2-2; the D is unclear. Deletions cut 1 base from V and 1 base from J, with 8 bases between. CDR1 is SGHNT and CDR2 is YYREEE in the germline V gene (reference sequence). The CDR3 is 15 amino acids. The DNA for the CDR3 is TGTGCCAGCAGCTTGTCGGTGGGGAACACCGGGGAGCTGTTTTTT. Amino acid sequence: CASSLSVGNTGELFF.

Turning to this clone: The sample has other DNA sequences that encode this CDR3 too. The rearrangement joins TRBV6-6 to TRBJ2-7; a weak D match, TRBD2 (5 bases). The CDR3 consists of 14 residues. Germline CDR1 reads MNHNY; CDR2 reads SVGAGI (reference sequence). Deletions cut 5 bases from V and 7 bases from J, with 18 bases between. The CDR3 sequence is CASSVGRYRGEQYF. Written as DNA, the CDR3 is TGTGCCAGCAGTGTCGGTCGTTACCGGGGAGAGCAGTACTTC.

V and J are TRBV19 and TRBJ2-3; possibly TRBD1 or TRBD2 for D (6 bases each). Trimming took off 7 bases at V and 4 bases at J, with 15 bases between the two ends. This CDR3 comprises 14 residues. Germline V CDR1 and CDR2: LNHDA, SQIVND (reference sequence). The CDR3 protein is CASTPVGGADTQYF. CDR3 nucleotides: TGTGCCAGTACCCCCGTCGGGGGCGCAGATACGCAGTATTTT.

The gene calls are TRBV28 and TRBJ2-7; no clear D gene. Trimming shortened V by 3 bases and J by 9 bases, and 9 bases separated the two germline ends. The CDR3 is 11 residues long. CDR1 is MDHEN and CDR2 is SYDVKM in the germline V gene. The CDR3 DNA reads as TGTGCCAGCAGTTTTATCGGTGGGCAGTACTTC. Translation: CASSFIGGQYF.

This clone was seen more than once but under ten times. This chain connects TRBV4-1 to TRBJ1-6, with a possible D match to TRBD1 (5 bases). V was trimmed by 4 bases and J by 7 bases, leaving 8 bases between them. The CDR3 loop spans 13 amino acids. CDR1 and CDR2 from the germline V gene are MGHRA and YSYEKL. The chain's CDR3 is CASSPGGNSPLHF. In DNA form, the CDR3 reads TGCGCCAGCAGCCCCGGGGGGAATTCACCCCTCCACTTT.

In DNA form, the CDR3 reads TGTGCCAGCAGTTACTCCGGACGGAATGGCTACACCTTC. Translation: CASSYSGRNGYTF. The chain recombines TRBV6-5 with TRBJ1-2; D gene unclear. V shed 0 bases and J shed 6 bases, with 8 bases lying between them. The germline V gene has CDR1 MNHEY and CDR2 SVGAGI. The CDR3 covers 13 residues.

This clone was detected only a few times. CDR3 in amino acids: CAGRITGTSTAEAFF. The DNA of the CDR3 is TGTGCCGGACGGATAACAGGGACAAGCACGGCTGAAGCTTTCTTT. This chain connects TRBV6-6 to TRBJ1-1, with a tentative D call TRBD1 (6 bases). The V end lost 11 bases, the J end lost 6 bases, and 25 bases lay between the germline ends. This CDR3 has 15 residues. In germline, CDR1 is MNHNY, CDR2 SVGAGI (reference sequence).

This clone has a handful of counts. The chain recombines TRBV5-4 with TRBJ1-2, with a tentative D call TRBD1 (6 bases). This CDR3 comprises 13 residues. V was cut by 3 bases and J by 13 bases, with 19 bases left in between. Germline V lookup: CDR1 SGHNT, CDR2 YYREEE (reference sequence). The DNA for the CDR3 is TGTGCCAGCAGCTCAACAAGGGGGGGAGAGGCCACCTTC. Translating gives CASSSTRGGEATF.

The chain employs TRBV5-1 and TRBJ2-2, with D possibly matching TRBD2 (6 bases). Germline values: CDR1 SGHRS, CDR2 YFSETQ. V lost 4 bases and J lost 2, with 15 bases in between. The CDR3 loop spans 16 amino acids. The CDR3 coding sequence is TGCGCCAGCAGCCTCCCGGGAGCGTTAAACACCGGGGAGCTGTTTTTT. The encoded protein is CASSLPGALNTGELFF. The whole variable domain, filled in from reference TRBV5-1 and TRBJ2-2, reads KAGVTQTPRYLIKTRGQQVTLSCSPISGHRSVSWYQQTPGQGLQFLFEYFSETQRNKGNFPGRFSGRQFSNSRSEMNVSTLELGDSALYLCASSLPGALNTGELFFGEGSRLTVL.

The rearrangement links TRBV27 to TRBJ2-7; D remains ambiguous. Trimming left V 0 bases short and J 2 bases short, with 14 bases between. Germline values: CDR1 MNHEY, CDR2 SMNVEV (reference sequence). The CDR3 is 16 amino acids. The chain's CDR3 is CASSLSSPGQPYEQYF. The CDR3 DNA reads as TGTGCCAGCAGTTTATCATCTCCGGGCCAGCCCTACGAGCAGTACTTC.

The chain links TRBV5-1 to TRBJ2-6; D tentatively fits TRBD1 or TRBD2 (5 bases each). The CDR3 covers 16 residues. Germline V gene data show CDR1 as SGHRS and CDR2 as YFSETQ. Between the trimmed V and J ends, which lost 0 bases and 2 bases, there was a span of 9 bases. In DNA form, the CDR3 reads TGCGCCAGCAGCTTGGGATGGGGGACTGGGGCCAACGTCCTGACTTTC. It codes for CASSLGWGTGANVLTF.

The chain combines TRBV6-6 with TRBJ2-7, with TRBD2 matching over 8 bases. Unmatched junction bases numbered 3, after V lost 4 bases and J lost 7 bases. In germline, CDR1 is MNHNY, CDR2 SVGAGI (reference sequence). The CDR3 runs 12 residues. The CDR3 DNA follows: TGTGCCAGCAGTTCCTCGGGAGGGGAGCAGTACTTC. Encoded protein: CASSSSGGEQYF.

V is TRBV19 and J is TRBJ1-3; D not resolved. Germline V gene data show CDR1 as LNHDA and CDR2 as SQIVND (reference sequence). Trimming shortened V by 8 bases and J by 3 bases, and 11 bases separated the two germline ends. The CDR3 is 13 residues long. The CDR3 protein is CASQARSGNTIYF. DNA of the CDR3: TGTGCCAGTCAAGCGAGGAGTGGAAACACCATATATTTT.

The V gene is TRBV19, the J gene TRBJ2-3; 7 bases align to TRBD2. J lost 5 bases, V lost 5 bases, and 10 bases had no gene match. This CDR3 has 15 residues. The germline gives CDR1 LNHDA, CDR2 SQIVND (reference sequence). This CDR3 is CASSPFWGGKDTQYF. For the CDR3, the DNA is TGTGCCAGTAGTCCCTTTTGGGGGGGGAAAGATACGCAGTATTTT.

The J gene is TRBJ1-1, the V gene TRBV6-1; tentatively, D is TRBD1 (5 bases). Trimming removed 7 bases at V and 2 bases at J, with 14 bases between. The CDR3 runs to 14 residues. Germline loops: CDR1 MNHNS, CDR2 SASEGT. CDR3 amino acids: CASKVLQGNTEAFF. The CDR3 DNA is TGTGCCAGCAAAGTTCTCCAGGGTAACACTGAAGCTTTCTTT.

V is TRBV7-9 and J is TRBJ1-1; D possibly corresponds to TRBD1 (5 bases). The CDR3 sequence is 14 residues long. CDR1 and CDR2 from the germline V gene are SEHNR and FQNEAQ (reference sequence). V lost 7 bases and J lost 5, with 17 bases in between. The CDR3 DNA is TGTGCCAGCACTGCGGGTGGGGGAAGAACTGAAGCTTTCTTT. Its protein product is CASTAGGGRTEAFF.

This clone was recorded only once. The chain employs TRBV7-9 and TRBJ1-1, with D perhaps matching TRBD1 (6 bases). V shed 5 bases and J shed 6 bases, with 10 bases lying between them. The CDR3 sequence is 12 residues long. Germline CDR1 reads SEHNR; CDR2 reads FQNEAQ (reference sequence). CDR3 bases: TGTGCCAGCAGCCGATCAGGGGCTGAAGCTTTCTTT. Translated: CASSRSGAEAFF.

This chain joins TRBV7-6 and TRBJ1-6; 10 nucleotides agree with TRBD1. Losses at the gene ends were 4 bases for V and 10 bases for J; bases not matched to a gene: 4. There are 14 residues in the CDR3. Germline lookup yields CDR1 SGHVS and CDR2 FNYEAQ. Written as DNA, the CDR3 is TGTGCCAGCAGCTCCCCGGGACAGGGGTCACCCCTCCACTTT. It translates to CASSSPGQGSPLHF.

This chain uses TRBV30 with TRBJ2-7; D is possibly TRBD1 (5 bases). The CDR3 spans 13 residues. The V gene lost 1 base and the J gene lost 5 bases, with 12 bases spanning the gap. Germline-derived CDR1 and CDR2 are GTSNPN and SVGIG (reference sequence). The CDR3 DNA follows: TGTGCCTGGAGTGGGGCAGGGTCCCACGAGCAGTACTTC. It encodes CAWSGAGSHEQYF.

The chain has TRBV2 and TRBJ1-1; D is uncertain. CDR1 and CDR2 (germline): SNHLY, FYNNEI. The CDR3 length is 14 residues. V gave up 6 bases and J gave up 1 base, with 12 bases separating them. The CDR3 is CASRKDTPNTEAFF. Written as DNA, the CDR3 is TGTGCCAGCAGGAAAGACACCCCGAACACTGAAGCTTTCTTT.

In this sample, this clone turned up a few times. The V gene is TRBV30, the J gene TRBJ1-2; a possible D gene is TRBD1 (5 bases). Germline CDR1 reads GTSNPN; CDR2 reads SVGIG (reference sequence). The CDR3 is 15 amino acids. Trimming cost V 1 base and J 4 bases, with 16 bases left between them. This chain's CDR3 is CAWSAAGTPLYGYTF. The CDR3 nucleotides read TGTGCCTGGAGTGCAGCAGGGACTCCCCTCTATGGCTACACCTTC. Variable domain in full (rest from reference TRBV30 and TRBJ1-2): SQTIHQWPATLVQPVGSPLSLECTVEGTSNPNLYWYRQAAGRGLQLLFYSVGIGQISSEVPQNLSASRPQDRQFILSSKKLLLSDSGFYLCAWSAAGTPLYGYTFGSGTRLTVV.

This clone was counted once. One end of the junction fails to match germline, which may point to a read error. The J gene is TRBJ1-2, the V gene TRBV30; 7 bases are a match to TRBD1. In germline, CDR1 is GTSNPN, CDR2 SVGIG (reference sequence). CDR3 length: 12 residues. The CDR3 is CAIFRDSPSPLF. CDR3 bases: TGTGCCATTTTCCGGGACAGCCCGAGTCCGCTCTTC.

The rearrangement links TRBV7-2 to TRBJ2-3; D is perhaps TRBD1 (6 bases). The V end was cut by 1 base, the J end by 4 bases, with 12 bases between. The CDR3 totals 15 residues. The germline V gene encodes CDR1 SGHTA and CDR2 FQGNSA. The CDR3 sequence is CASSLESAGADTQYF. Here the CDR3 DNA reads TGTGCCAGCAGCTTAGAGTCGGCAGGGGCAGATACGCAGTATTTT.

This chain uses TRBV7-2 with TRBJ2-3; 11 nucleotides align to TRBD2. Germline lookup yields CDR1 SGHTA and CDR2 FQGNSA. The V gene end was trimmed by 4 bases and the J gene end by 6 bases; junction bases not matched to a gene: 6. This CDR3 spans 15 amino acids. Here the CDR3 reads CASSYTSGGWDTQYF. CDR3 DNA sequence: TGTGCCAGCAGCTACACTAGCGGGGGCTGGGATACGCAGTATTTT.

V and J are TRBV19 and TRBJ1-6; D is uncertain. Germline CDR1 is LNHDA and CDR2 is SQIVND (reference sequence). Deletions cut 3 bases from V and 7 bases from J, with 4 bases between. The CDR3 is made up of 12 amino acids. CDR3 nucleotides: TGTGCCAGTAGTATCCGGAATTCACCCCTCCACTTT. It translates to CASSIRNSPLHF.

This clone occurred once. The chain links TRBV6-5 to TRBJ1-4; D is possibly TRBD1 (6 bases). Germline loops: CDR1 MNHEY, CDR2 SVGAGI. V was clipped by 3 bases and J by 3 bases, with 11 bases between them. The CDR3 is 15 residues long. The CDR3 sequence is CASSYRQGPNEKLFF. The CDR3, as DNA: TGTGCCAGCAGTTATCGTCAGGGGCCTAATGAAAAACTGTTTTTT.

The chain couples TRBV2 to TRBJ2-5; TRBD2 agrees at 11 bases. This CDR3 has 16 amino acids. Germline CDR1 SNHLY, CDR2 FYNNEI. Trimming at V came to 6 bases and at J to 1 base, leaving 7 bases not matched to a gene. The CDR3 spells CASSSPGLAAQETQYF. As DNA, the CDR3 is TGTGCCAGCAGCTCTCCGGGACTAGCGGCCCAAGAGACCCAGTACTTC.